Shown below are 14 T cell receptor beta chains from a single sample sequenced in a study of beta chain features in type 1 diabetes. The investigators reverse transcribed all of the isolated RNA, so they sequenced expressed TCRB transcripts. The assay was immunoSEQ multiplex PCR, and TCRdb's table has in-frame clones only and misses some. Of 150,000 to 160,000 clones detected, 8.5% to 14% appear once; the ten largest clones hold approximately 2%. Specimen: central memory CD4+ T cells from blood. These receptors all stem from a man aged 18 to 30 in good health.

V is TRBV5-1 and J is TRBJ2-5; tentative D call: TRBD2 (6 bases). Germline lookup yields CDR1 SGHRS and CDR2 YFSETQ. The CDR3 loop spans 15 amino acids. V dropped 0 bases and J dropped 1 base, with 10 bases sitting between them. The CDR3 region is CASSLGRGGQETQYF. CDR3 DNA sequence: TGCGCCAGCAGCTTGGGGAGGGGAGGCCAAGAGACCCAGTACTTC.

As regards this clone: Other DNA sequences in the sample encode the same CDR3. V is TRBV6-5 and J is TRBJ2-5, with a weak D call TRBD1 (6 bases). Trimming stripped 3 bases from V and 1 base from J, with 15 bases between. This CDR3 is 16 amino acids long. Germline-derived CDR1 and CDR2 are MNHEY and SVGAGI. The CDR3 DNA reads TGTGCCAGCAGTTATAGCAGGGGACGGGGCCAAGAGACCCAGTACTTC. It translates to CASSYSRGRGQETQYF.

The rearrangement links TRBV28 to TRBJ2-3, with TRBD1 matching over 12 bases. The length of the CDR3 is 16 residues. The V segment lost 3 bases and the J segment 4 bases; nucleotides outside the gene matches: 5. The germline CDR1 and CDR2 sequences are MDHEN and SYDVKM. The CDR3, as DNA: TGTGCCAGCAGTTTGCCGGGACAGGGGGCGGCAGATACGCAGTATTTT. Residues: CASSLPGQGAADTQYF.

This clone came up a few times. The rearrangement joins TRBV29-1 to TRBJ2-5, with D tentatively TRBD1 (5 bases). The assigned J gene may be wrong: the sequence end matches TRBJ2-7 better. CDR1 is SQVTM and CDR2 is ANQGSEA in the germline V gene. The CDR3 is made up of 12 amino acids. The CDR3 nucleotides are TGCAGCGTTGGGCAGGGCTCCTACGAGCAGTACTTC. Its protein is CSVGQGSYEQYF.

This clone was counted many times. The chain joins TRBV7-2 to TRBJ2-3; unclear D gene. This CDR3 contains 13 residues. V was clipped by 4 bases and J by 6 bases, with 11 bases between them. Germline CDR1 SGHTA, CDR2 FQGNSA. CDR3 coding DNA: TGTGCCAGCAGCTCCCGGGCCCGGGATACGCAGTATTTT. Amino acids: CASSSRARDTQYF.

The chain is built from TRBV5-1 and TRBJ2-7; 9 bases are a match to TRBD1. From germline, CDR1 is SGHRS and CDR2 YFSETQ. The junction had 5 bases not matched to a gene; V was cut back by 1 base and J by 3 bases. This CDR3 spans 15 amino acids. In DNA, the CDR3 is TGCGCCAGCAGCTTGACAGGGGGCGCAGGCTACGAGCAGTACTTC. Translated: CASSLTGGAGYEQYF. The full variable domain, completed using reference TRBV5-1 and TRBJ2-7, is KAGVTQTPRYLIKTRGQQVTLSCSPISGHRSVSWYQQTPGQGLQFLFEYFSETQRNKGNFPGRFSGRQFSNSRSEMNVSTLELGDSALYLCASSLTGGAGYEQYFGPGTRLTVT.

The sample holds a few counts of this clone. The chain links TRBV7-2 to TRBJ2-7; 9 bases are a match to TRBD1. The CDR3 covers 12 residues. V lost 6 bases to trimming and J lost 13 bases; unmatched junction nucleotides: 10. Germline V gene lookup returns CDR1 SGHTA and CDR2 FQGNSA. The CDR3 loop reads CASSFNPGQGYF. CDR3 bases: TGTGCCAGCAGTTTTAATCCGGGACAGGGATACTTC. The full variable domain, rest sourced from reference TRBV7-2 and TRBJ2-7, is GAGVSQSPSNKVTEKGKDVELRCDPISGHTALYWYRQSLGQGLEFLIYFQGNSAPDKSGLPSDRFSAERTGGSVSTLTIQRTQQEDSAVYLCASSFNPGQGYFGPGTRLTVT.

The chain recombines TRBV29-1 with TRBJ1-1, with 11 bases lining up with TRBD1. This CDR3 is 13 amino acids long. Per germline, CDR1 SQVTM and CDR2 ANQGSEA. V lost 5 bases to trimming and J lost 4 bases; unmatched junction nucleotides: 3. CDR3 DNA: TGCAGCGTTACCGGGACAGGGGGCACTGAAGCTTTCTTT. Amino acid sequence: CSVTGTGGTEAFF.

In nucleotides, the CDR3 is TGTGCCAGCTCACCACCGGGGCGGAAGAGCACAGATACGCAGTATTTT. Translation gives CASSPPGRKSTDTQYF. This chain links TRBV18 with TRBJ2-3; D perhaps matches TRBD1 (5 bases). The CDR3 consists of 16 residues. Looked up from germline, CDR1 is KGHSH and CDR2 is LQKENI. The V end lost 0 bases, the J end lost 0 bases, and 10 bases lay between the germline ends.

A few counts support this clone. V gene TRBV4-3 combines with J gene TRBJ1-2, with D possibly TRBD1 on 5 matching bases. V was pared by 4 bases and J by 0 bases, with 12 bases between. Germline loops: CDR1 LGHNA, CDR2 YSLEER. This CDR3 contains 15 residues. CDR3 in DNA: TGCGCCAGCAGCCCCTTACAGGTTACTAACTATGGCTACACCTTC. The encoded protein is CASSPLQVTNYGYTF.

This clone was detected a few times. In DNA form, the CDR3 reads TGTGCCAGCAGCCAAGAAGACAGGTCCTCTAATGAGCAGTTCTTC. Encoded protein: CASSQEDRSSNEQFF. The chain joins TRBV4-2 to TRBJ2-1, with D possibly TRBD1 on 6 matching bases. The V gene lost 0 bases and the J gene lost 7 bases, with 13 bases spanning the gap. Germline CDR1 is LGHNA and CDR2 is YNFKEQ. The CDR3 spans 15 residues.

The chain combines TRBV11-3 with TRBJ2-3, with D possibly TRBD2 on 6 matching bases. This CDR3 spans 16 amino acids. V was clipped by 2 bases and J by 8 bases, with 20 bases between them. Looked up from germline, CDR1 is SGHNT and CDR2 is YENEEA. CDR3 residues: CASSLFGGRPAGTQYF. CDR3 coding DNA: TGTGCCAGCAGCTTATTTGGCGGGCGGCCAGCGGGTACGCAGTATTTT.

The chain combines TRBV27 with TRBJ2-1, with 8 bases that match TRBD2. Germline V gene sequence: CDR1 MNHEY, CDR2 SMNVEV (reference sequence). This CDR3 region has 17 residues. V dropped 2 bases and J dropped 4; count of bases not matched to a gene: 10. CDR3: CASSLHLTSGPYNEQFF. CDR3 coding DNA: TGTGCCAGCAGTTTACACCTAACTAGCGGCCCATACAATGAGCAGTTCTTC.

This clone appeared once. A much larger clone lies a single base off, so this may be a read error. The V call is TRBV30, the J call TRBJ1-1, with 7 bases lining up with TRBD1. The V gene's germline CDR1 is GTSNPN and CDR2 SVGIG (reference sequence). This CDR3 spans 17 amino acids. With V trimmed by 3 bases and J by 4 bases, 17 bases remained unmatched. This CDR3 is CAWRVRGGGNWGTEAFF. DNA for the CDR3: TGTGCCTGGAGGGTACGGGGAGGGGGCAATTGGGGCACTGAAGCTTTCTTT.